The 9 T cell receptor beta chains reported below all come from one sample, sequenced in a study of beta chain features in type 1 diabetes. Expressed TCRB transcripts were sequenced after all isolated RNA was converted to cDNA. The method was immunoSEQ multiplex PCR; TCRdb's version includes in-frame clones alone and lacks a portion of them. Here the sample spans 60,000 to 75,000 clones, approximately 62% being singletons. Sequences were obtained from Tregs from blood. The receptors were gathered from a woman aged 18-29 years in good health.

V usage is TRBV18 and J usage is TRBJ1-1, with a possible D match to TRBD1 (5 bases). The germline gives CDR1 KGHSH, CDR2 LQKENI. The CDR3 contains 13 residues. V dropped 1 base and J dropped 5 bases, with 8 bases sitting between them. CDR3 DNA: TGTGCCAGCTCACCACGGGGGGAGACTGAAGCTTTCTTT. Amino acids: CASSPRGETEAFF.

This clone was recorded once. The gene calls are TRBV12-5 and TRBJ1-2, with 10 bases lining up with TRBD1. Losses at the gene ends were 6 bases for V and 8 bases for J; bases not matched to a gene: 6. CDR3 length: 13 amino acids. CDR1 and CDR2 (germline): LGHNT, FRNRAP. The CDR3 DNA reads as TGTGCTAGTGGAGGGACAGGGGAGAGCGGCTACACCTTC. Translated: CASGGTGESGYTF.

This clone ranks as medium-sized (0.01 to 0.1%). This chain links TRBV19 with TRBJ1-5; D is unclear. This CDR3 has 14 residues. V dropped 4 bases and J dropped 5 bases, with 12 bases sitting between them. Germline CDR1 LNHDA, CDR2 SQIVND (reference sequence). The CDR3 protein is CASSTWGEDQPQHF. DNA of the CDR3: TGTGCCAGTAGTACGTGGGGAGAGGATCAGCCCCAGCATTTT.

The chain uses TRBV6-1 and TRBJ2-3; perhaps TRBD2 as D (6 bases). CDR1 and CDR2 from the germline V gene are MNHNS and SASEGT. This CDR3 has 15 amino acids. With 8 bases removed from V and 1 base from J, the gap between germline ends came to 16 bases. In nucleotides, the CDR3 is TGTGCCAGCCGAGAAGGGCCGGGGGGCACAGATACGCAGTATTTT. It codes for CASREGPGGTDTQYF.

This sequence joins TRBV6-6 and TRBJ2-3; no reliable D call. The V end lost 0 bases, the J end lost 7 bases, and 11 bases lay between the germline ends. The CDR3 spans 14 residues. Germline V gene lookup returns CDR1 MNHNY and CDR2 SVGAGI (reference sequence). CDR3 region: CASSYSTLLNTQYF. CDR3 bases: TGTGCCAGCAGTTACTCGACTCTTCTCAATACGCAGTATTTT.

This chain joins TRBV27 and TRBJ2-6; 8 positions match TRBD2. The CDR3 extends over 17 amino acids. The V segment lost 8 bases and the J segment 0 bases; nucleotides outside the gene matches: 9. Germline loops: CDR1 MNHEY, CDR2 SMNVEV (reference sequence). The CDR3 loop is CASSRGGLRSGANVLTF. The CDR3 DNA is TGTGCCAGCTCTCGCGGGGGGCTCCGCTCTGGGGCCAACGTCCTGACTTTC.

In this sample, this clone turned up a few times. V usage is TRBV27 and J usage is TRBJ2-3; the D gene is possibly TRBD2 (5 bases). V lost 3 bases to trimming and J lost 6 bases, with 13 bases between them. There are 14 residues in the CDR3. Germline CDR1 reads MNHEY; CDR2 reads SMNVEV (reference sequence). Here the CDR3 reads CASSFVGGGDTQYF. CDR3 bases: TGTGCCAGCAGTTTTGTTGGAGGAGGCGATACGCAGTATTTT.

J is TRBJ1-4 and V is TRBV4-3; D gene unclear. V lost 0 bases and J lost 0, with 5 bases in between. CDR1 LGHNA and CDR2 YSLEER come from the germline V gene. The CDR3 is made up of 15 amino acids. The CDR3 is CASSQERSTNEKLFF. Here the CDR3 DNA reads TGCGCCAGCAGCCAAGAGCGATCAACTAATGAAAAACTGTTTTTT.

The CDR3, as DNA: TGTGCCAGCAGTGAAGTTAGAATTTCCTATGGCTACACCTTC. This gives the protein CASSEVRISYGYTF. The J gene is TRBJ1-2, the V gene TRBV6-1; no definite D call. Germline CDR1 reads MNHNS; CDR2 reads SASEGT. Between the trimmed V and J ends, which lost 1 base and 4 bases, there was a span of 10 bases. This CDR3 comprises 14 residues.